This passage covers 15 T cell receptor beta chains from one sample sequenced in a study of early stage breast cancer tumors (dated by TCRdb to between 2016 and 2019). The receptor library was made with the immunoSEQ multiplex PCR assay. What TCRdb holds here is the immuneACCESS table cut down to in-frame rearrangements. Part of the clones is not present; checked against another copy, under half of the missing clones reflect an unresolved V gene, and the others are unexplained. The sample has about 17,000 clones on record, over 70% of them singletons. The ten largest clones add up to less than 2% of the sample. The specimen was blood. These receptors were collected from a person between 65 and 79 years old with breast cancer.

This clone was observed a handful of times. The rearrangement links TRBV29-1 to TRBJ1-1; tentative D call: TRBD1 (5 bases). V lost 4 bases to trimming and J lost 3 bases, with 12 bases between them. Germline V lookup: CDR1 SQVTM, CDR2 ANQGSEA. The CDR3 extends over 13 amino acids. For the CDR3, the DNA is TGCAGCGTTGCCCCCAGGGAATACACTGAAGCTTTCTTT. Translated: CSVAPREYTEAFF.

Here the CDR3 reads CASSLSGTGGETQYF. The DNA of the CDR3 is TGTGCCAGCAGTTTGTCCGGGACAGGGGGGGAGACCCAGTACTTC. The chain recombines TRBV28 with TRBJ2-5, with 11 nucleotides matching TRBD1. This CDR3 has 15 amino acids. Per the germline V gene, CDR1 is MDHEN and CDR2 is SYDVKM. The J segment lost 5 bases and the V segment lost 3 bases, leaving 5 bases of the junction unmatched.

The chain couples TRBV2 to TRBJ1-6; D ambiguous. The CDR3 runs 14 residues. V was clipped by 4 bases and J by 10 bases, with 14 bases between them. Germline V gene lookup returns CDR1 SNHLY and CDR2 FYNNEI. The CDR3 region is CASSVIQARSPLHF. Written as DNA, the CDR3 is TGTGCCAGCAGTGTAATCCAGGCCCGATCACCCCTCCACTTT.

This clone was recorded once. The chain is built from TRBV5-4 and TRBJ2-7; D call uncertain. Germline CDR1 and CDR2: SGHNT and YYREEE (reference sequence). V was pared by 1 base and J by 1 base, with 12 bases between. There are 15 residues in the CDR3. Here the CDR3 reads CASSLKTAGSYEQYF. The CDR3 nucleotides are TGTGCCAGCAGCTTGAAAACAGCTGGTTCCTACGAGCAGTACTTC.

V and J are TRBV4-3 and TRBJ2-1, with D possibly TRBD1 on 7 matching bases. Germline V gene lookup returns CDR1 LGHNA and CDR2 YSLEER. The CDR3 spans 15 residues. V was shortened by 3 bases and J by 7 bases, with 16 bases between the two germline ends. The CDR3 DNA reads as TGCGCCAGCAGCCAGGGGGGACAGTTTGGGAATGAGCAGTTCTTC. This translates into CASSQGGQFGNEQFF.

The chain combines TRBV5-1 with TRBJ1-4; unclear D gene. Germline V CDR1 and CDR2: SGHRS, YFSETQ. The CDR3 sequence is 14 residues long. Trimming shortened V by 4 bases and J by 2 bases, and 9 bases separated the two germline ends. DNA for the CDR3: TGCGCCAGCAGCCCGCCGGGGACTAATGAAAAACTGTTTTTT. Its translation is CASSPPGTNEKLFF.

The chain employs TRBV7-3 and TRBJ2-3, with D maybe TRBD2 (7 bases). In germline, CDR1 is SGHTA, CDR2 FQGTGA. Trimming stripped 5 bases from V and 8 bases from J, with 17 bases between. CDR3 length: 14 amino acids. The CDR3 bases are TGTGCCAGCAGCCCTTCGGGGGGCCGGGGTACGCAGTATTTT. Amino acid sequence: CASSPSGGRGTQYF.

Remarks on this clone: The identical CDR3 is also encoded by other nucleotide sequences in the sample. The chain has TRBV18 and TRBJ1-1; D may be TRBD1 (6 bases). Germline loops: CDR1 KGHSH, CDR2 LQKENI. This CDR3 contains 13 residues. V lost 3 bases and J 1 base, leaving 6 bases between the germline ends. CDR3 amino acids: CASSPGQNTEAFF. The CDR3 nucleotides are TGTGCCAGCTCACCGGGACAGAACACTGAAGCTTTCTTT. The entire variable domain, with the rest obtained from reference TRBV18 and TRBJ1-1, is as follows: NAGVMQNPRHLVRRRGQEARLRCSPMKGHSHVYWYRQLPEEGLKFMVYLQKENIIDESGMPKERFSAEFPKEGPSILRIQQVVRGDSAAYFCASSPGQNTEAFFGQGTRLTVV.

This rearrangement joins TRBV19 to TRBJ1-5; D not resolved. Trimming shortened V by 7 bases and J by 6 bases, and 13 bases separated the two germline ends. This CDR3 has 13 residues. Germline values: CDR1 LNHDA, CDR2 SQIVND (reference sequence). The chain's CDR3 is CASNPTRGQPQHF. DNA for the CDR3: TGTGCCAGTAATCCTACCCGGGGTCAGCCCCAGCATTTT.

The V call is TRBV10-3, the J call TRBJ1-1; 7 bases map to TRBD1. The CDR3 extends over 14 amino acids. V shed 4 bases, J shed 3 bases, and the junction held 5 bases outside the gene matches. The V gene's germline CDR1 is ENHRY and CDR2 SYGVKD. CDR3 region: CAISGRQGDTEAFF. The CDR3 nucleotides read TGTGCCATCAGTGGACGACAGGGTGACACTGAAGCTTTCTTT.

This clone has more than one count but fewer than ten. V is TRBV7-9 and J is TRBJ2-1; 7 bases fit TRBD1. J lost 10 bases, V lost 2 bases, and 5 bases had no gene match. The CDR3 has 13 residues. Germline CDR1 reads SEHNR; CDR2 reads FQNEAQ (reference sequence). CDR3 in amino acids: CASSLRGPKEQFF. CDR3 nucleotides: TGTGCCAGCAGCTTAAGGGGGCCCAAAGAGCAGTTCTTC.

This chain uses TRBV5-1 with TRBJ2-1; weak D call: TRBD2 (5 bases). This CDR3 is 15 amino acids long. V lost 4 bases, J lost 4 bases, and 15 bases lay in between. Germline CDR1 and CDR2: SGHRS and YFSETQ. In DNA form, the CDR3 reads TGCGCCAGCAGCCGGACTCCAACCACTTACAATGAGCAGTTCTTC. Its translation is CASSRTPTTYNEQFF.

V is TRBV19 and J is TRBJ1-1; 7 bases are shared with TRBD1. Per the germline V gene, CDR1 is LNHDA and CDR2 is SQIVND (reference sequence). Trimming at V came to 8 bases and at J to 1 base, leaving 13 bases not matched to a gene. The CDR3 contains 16 residues. CDR3 nucleotide sequence: TGTGCCAGTTCCGGGACAGCCGAGGTCCCGAACACTGAAGCTTTCTTT. As protein: CASSGTAEVPNTEAFF.

V and J are TRBV7-9 and TRBJ2-3; 10 nucleotides line up with TRBD1. The CDR3 is 15 residues long. The V segment lost 6 bases and the J segment 2 bases; nucleotides outside the gene matches: 5. The germline V gene encodes CDR1 SEHNR and CDR2 FQNEAQ (reference sequence). CDR3 region: CASSGQGVVTDTQYF. The DNA of the CDR3 is TGTGCCAGCAGTGGACAGGGGGTGGTCACAGATACGCAGTATTTT.

The V gene is TRBV30, the J gene TRBJ1-1; 10 bases map to TRBD1. CDR1 is GTSNPN and CDR2 is SVGIG in the germline V gene (reference sequence). The V segment lost 0 bases and the J segment 6 bases; nucleotides outside the gene matches: 4. The CDR3 covers 14 residues. CDR3 nucleotide sequence: TGTGCCTGGAGTGTTCGGACAGGGGGATCTGAAGCTTTCTTT. Amino acids: CAWSVRTGGSEAFF.